Sequencing of this T cell receptor beta chain was carried out in a study of CD8 T cells in Susac syndrome. Random hexamers were used to reverse transcribe about 0.5 to 1 ug of RNA. Using its own MiXCR run on the immunoSEQ multiplex PCR reads, TCRdb lists one record per CDR3 protein. The table has approximately 230,000 distinct CDR3 sequences, just under 95% seen once. The authors sequenced TCR beta from blood CD8+ and CD4+ T cells. Negative isolation was used for CD8+ and CD4+ T cells, and FACS enrichment was applied to TEMRA cells. V lost 7 bases to trimming and J lost 3 bases, with 10 bases between them. This CDR3 is built from 12 residues.

The receptor comes from a human donor with multiple sclerosis. The sequenced material came from CD4+ T cells from PBMCs. This chain uses TRBV12-3 or TRBV12-4 with TRBJ2-7, with a possible D match to TRBD1 (6 bases). In DNA form, the CDR3 reads TGTGCCAGCACCACAGGGAACTACGAGCAGTACTTC. Amino acids: CASTTGNYEQYF.